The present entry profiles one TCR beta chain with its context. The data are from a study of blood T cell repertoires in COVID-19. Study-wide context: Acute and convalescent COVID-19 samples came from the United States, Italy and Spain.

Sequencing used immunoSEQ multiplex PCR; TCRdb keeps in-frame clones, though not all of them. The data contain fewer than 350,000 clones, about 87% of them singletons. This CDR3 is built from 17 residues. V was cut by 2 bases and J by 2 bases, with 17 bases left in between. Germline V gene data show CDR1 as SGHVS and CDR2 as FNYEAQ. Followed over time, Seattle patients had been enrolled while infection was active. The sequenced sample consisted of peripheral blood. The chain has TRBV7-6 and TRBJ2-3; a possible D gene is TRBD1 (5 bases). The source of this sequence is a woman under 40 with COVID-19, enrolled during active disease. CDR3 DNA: TGTGCCAGCAGCTTATCTTTAGTGGCAGGGCTCACAGATACGCAGTATTTT. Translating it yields CASSLSLVAGLTDTQYF.